This T cell receptor (beta chain) was recovered during a study of blood T cell repertoires in COVID-19. Profiling relied on immunoSEQ multiplex PCR, and the TCRdb table lists in-frame clones only, not all of them. In the table there are 55,000 to 80,000 clones, about 88% of which are singletons. Germline assignment: CDR1 LGHDT and CDR2 YNNKEL (reference sequence). This CDR3 contains 13 residues. Deletions cut 8 bases from V and 5 bases from J, with 15 bases between. This sequence originates from a man in his fifties or sixties with active COVID-19. The specimen sequenced was peripheral blood. The chain is built from TRBV3-1 (or the pseudogene TRBV3-2) and TRBJ2-5; D not resolved. For the CDR3, the DNA is TGTGCCAGCCAAAGTACGGGTGTCGAGACCCAGTACTTC. Its protein product is CASQSTGVETQYF.